These T cell receptor beta chains were read from a single sample in a study of blood T cell repertoires in COVID-19. TCRdb keeps only in-frame clones here, not all; method: immunoSEQ multiplex PCR. The sample has approximately 220,000 clones, approximately 84% seen once; the top ten hold roughly 2.3%. Sequences were obtained from peripheral blood. These receptors were obtained from an older woman with acute or convalescent COVID-19. The CDR3 runs from the conserved cysteine through the conserved F or W. Each record gives: clone size, V gene, D gene, J gene, CDR3 protein, CDR3 DNA. A D gene is named only where the DNA matches it firmly. The size of a clone is reported for some rows only, either as once, few or many, or as a class for expanded clones.

abundance: -; v_gene: TRBV30; d_gene: TRBD1; j_gene: TRBJ1-5; CDR3aa: CAWSGGDRNQPQHF; CDR3nt: TGTGCCTGGAGTGGCGGGGACAGAAATCAGCCCCAGCATTTT
abundance: -; v_gene: TRBV2; d_gene: TRBD2; j_gene: TRBJ2-1; CDR3aa: CASRTQSGGTYNEQFF; CDR3nt: TGTGCCAGCAGGACTCAAAGCGGGGGAACCTACAATGAGCAGTTCTTC
abundance: -; v_gene: TRBV3-1/TRBV3-2; d_gene: TRBD1; j_gene: TRBJ1-1; CDR3aa: CASSRGTGGEAFF; CDR3nt: TGTGCCAGCAGCCGCGGGACAGGGGGGGAAGCTTTCTTT
abundance: -; v_gene: TRBV2; d_gene: TRBD1; j_gene: TRBJ1-5; CDR3aa: CASSVQGPNQPQHF; CDR3nt: TGTGCCAGCAGTGTACAGGGGCCTAATCAGCCCCAGCATTTT
abundance: -; v_gene: TRBV10-3; d_gene: TRBD2; j_gene: TRBJ2-3; CDR3aa: CAISDPAGGASDTQYF; CDR3nt: TGTGCCATCAGTGACCCAGCGGGGGGGGCCTCTGATACGCAGTATTTT
abundance: -; v_gene: TRBV10-3; d_gene: -; j_gene: TRBJ1-2; CDR3aa: CAISARDGPNYGYTF; CDR3nt: TGTGCCATCAGTGCCAGGGATGGGCCTAACTATGGCTACACCTTC
abundance: -; v_gene: TRBV5-1; d_gene: -; j_gene: TRBJ2-3; CDR3aa: CASSPQGSTDTQYF; CDR3nt: TGCGCCAGCTCACCACAGGGTTCCACAGATACGCAGTATTTT
abundance: -; v_gene: TRBV4-1; d_gene: -; j_gene: TRBJ2-7; CDR3aa: CASSQTSSYEQYF; CDR3nt: TGCGCCAGCAGCCAAACGAGCTCCTACGAGCAGTACTTC
abundance: once; v_gene: TRBV7-2; d_gene: TRBD2; j_gene: TRBJ2-3; CDR3aa: CASSFWRGGSTDTQYF; CDR3nt: TGTGCCAGCAGCTTCTGGCGGGGGGGTAGCACAGATACGCAGTATTTT
abundance: -; v_gene: TRBV30; d_gene: -; j_gene: TRBJ2-3; CDR3aa: CAWSVYNSDTQYF; CDR3nt: TGTGCCTGGAGTGTATATAACTCAGATACGCAGTATTTT
abundance: -; v_gene: TRBV24-1; d_gene: -; j_gene: TRBJ1-2; CDR3aa: CATSGGQGGYTF; CDR3nt: TGTGCCACCAGTGGGGGCCAGGGGGGCTACACCTTC
abundance: -; v_gene: TRBV5-1; d_gene: TRBD1; j_gene: TRBJ1-4; CDR3aa: CASSPEMTTGRKLFF; CDR3nt: TGCGCCAGCAGCCCTGAAATGACGACAGGGCGAAAACTGTTTTTT